The source of this T cell receptor beta chain is a study of T cell responses to AZD1222 COVID-19 vaccine. V was trimmed by 8 bases and J by 0 bases, leaving 11 bases between them. CDR3 length equals 15 residues. Germline lookup yields CDR1 ENHRY and CDR2 SYGVKD. Sequenced by immunoSEQ multiplex PCR; TCRdb stores in-frame clones only, minus some. The sample has roughly 130,000 clones; roughly 88% are singletons. The sequence was collected from an adult in good health. The rearrangement uses TRBV10-3 and TRBJ2-6; the D is unclear. This specimen consisted of peripheral blood, obtained on day 0 of AZD1222 vaccination. CDR3 in amino acids: CAIGAASSGANVLTF. CDR3 coding DNA: TGTGCCATCGGTGCTGCCAGCTCTGGGGCCAACGTCCTGACTTTC.